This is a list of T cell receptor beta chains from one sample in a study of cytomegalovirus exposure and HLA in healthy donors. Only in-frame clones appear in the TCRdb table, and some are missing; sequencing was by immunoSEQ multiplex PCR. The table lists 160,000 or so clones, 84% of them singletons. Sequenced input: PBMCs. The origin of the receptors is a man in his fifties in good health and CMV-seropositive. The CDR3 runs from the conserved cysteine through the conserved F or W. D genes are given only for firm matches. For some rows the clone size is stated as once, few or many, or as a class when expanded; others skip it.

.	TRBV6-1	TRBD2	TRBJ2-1	TGTGCCAGCTGTCTTCGGGACTACTACAATGAGCAGTTCTTC	CASCLRDYYNEQFF
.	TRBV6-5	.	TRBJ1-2	TGTGCCAGCAGCACCCCGGGCAGGGGCAACTATGGCTACACCTTC	CASSTPGRGNYGYTF
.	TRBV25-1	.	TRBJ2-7	TGTGCCAGCAGTGAAGGCCCCGGGACCTACGAGCAGTACTTC	CASSEGPGTYEQYF
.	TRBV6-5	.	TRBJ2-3	TGTGCCAGCAGTCCGGGTAGTGGCACAGATACGCAGTATTTT	CASSPGSGTDTQYF
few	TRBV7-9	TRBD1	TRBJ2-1	TGTGCCAGCAGCTTAGGGACAGGGCCTTACAATGAGCAGTTCTTC	CASSLGTGPYNEQFF
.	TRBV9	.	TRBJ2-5	TGTGCCAGCAGCGTTGAGGGCTACCAAGAGACCCAGTACTTC	CASSVEGYQETQYF
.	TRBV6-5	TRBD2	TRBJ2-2	TGTGCCAGCAGTTATAGCGGGAGGGCCGGGGAGCTGTTTTTT	CASSYSGRAGELFF
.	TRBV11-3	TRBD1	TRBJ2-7	TGTGCCAGCAGCTTTGACAGGGGTACGATCGACGAGCAGTACTTC	CASSFDRGTIDEQYF
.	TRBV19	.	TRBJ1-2	TGTGCCAGTAGTAACCCCAGCAGGTTCGACCACTATGGCTACACCTTC	CASSNPSRFDHYGYTF
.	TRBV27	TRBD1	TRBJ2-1	TGTGCCAGCAGGACGGGACAGGGTTACAATGAGCAGTTCTTC	CASRTGQGYNEQFF
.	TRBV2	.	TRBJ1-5	TGTGCCAGCAGTGAAATCGGGAATCAGCCCCAGCATTTT	CASSEIGNQPQHF
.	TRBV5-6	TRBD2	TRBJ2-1	TGTGCCAGCAGCTTTGCGGGGGGGTTATCTGAGCAGTTCTTC	CASSFAGGLSEQFF
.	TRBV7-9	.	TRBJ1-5	TGTGCCAGTCATACGTTAGATCAGCCCCAGCATTTT	CASHTLDQPQHF
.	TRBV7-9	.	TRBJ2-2	TGTGCCAGCAGCTTACTGAACACCGGGGAGCTGTTTTTT	CASSLLNTGELFF
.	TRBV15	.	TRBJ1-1	TGTGCCACCAGCAGAGATCCCCAGGCCTACACTGAAGCTTTCTTT	CATSRDPQAYTEAFF
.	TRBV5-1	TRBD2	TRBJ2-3	TGCGCCAGCAGCTTGGGGGTAGCGGGAGGCACAGATACGCAGTATTTT	CASSLGVAGGTDTQYF